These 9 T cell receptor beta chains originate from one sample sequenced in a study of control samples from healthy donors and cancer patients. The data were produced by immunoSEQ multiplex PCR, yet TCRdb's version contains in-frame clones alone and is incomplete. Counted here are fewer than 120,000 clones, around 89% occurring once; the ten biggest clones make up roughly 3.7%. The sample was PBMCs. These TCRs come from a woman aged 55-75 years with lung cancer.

The chain's CDR3 is CASSQGIPNTEAFF. The DNA for the CDR3 is TGTGCCAGCAGCCAGGGGATACCGAACACTGAAGCTTTCTTT. This rearrangement joins TRBV7-9 to TRBJ1-1; possible D gene TRBD1, 6 bases. There are 14 residues in the CDR3. In germline, CDR1 is SEHNR, CDR2 FQNEAQ (reference sequence). Trimming took off 5 bases at V and 1 base at J, with 11 bases between the two ends.

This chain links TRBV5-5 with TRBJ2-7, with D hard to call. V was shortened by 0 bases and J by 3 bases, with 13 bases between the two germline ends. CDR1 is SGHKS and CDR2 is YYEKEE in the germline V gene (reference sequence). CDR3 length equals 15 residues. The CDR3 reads CASSLDKSTYYEQYF. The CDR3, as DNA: TGTGCCAGCAGCTTGGATAAATCGACTTACTACGAGCAGTACTTC.

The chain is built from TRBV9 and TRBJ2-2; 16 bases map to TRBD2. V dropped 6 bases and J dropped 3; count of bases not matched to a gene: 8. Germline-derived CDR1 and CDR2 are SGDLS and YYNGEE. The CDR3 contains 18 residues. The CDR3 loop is CASKPGTSGGGDTGELFF. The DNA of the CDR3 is TGTGCCAGCAAACCCGGGACTAGCGGGGGGGGTGACACCGGGGAGCTGTTTTTT. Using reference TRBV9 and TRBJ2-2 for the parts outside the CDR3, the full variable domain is DSGVTQTPKHLITATGQRVTLRCSPRSGDLSVYWYQQSLDQGLQFLIQYYNGEERAKGNILERFSAQQFPDLHSELNLSSLELGDSALYFCASKPGTSGGGDTGELFFGEGSRLTVL.

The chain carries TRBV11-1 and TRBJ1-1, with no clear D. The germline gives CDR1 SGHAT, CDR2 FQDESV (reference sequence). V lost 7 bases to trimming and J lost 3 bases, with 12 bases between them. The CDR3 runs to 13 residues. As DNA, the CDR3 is TGTGCCAGCATGGGCCCGGCAGACACTGAAGCTTTCTTT. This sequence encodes CASMGPADTEAFF. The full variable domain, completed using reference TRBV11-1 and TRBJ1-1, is EAEVAQSPRYKITEKSQAVAFWCDPISGHATLYWYRQILGQGPELLVQFQDESVVDDSQLPKDRFSAERLKGVDSTLKIQPAELGDSAMYLCASMGPADTEAFFGQGTRLTVV.

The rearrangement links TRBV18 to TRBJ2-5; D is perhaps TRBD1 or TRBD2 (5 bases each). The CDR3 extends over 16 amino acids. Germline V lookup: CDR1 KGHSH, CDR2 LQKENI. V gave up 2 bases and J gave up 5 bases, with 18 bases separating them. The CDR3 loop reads CASSPGGRTIRETQYF. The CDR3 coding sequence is TGTGCCAGCTCACCAGGGGGTAGGACGATCAGGGAGACCCAGTACTTC.

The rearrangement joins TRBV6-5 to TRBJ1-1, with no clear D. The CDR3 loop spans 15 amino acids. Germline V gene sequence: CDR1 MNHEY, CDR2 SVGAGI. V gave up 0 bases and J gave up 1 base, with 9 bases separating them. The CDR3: CASSYSGYGNTEAFF. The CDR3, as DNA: TGTGCCAGCAGTTACTCGGGGTACGGGAACACTGAAGCTTTCTTT.

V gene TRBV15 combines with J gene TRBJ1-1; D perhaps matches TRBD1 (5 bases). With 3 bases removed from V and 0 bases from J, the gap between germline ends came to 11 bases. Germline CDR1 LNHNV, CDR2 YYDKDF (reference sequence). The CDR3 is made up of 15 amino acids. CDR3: CATSRGDSLNTEAFF. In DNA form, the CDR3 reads TGTGCCACCAGCAGGGGTGACAGCTTGAACACTGAAGCTTTCTTT.

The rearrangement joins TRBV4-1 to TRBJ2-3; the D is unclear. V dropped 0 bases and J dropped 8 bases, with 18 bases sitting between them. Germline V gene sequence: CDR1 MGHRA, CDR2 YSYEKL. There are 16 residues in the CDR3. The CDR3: CASSQDLDGPYVTQYF. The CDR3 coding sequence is TGCGCCAGCAGCCAAGATCTAGACGGGCCGTACGTTACGCAGTATTTT.

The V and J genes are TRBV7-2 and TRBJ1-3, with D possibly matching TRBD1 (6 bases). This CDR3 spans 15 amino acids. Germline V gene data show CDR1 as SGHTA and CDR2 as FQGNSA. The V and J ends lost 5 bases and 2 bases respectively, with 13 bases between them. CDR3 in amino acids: CASSATGNPGNTIYF. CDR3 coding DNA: TGTGCCAGCAGCGCCACAGGGAATCCTGGAAACACCATATATTTT.